The entry below gives a single T cell receptor (beta chain) sequence along with its context. Its specificity is unknown. This entry comes from a study of T cell repertoires in cytomegalovirus infection. TCRdb recomputed calls from the reads with MiXCR, one row per CDR3 protein. The repertoire holds about 830,000 distinct CDR3 sequences, over 25% seen once, with 9.5% to 15% in the top ten. Trimming shortened V by 5 bases and J by 6 bases, and 28 bases separated the two germline ends. This CDR3 is 18 amino acids long. From germline, CDR1 is MNHEY and CDR2 SMNVEV (reference sequence). The sequence was obtained from a human donor in good health (CMV status not recorded). Some clones in this sample may be carry-over from other donors' samples. This chain links TRBV27 with TRBJ1-1; D call uncertain. The sample here was cultured CD8+ T cells from PBMCs, taken from culture after CMV antigen stimulation. CDR3 bases: TGTGCCAGCAGTCCCTATCCGGCAGTAGAGCAAATAAGAGCTGAAGCTTTCTTT. It encodes CASSPYPAVEQIRAEAFF.